Shown below are 15 T cell receptor beta chains from a single sample sequenced in a study of beta chain features in type 1 diabetes (dated by TCRdb to between 2018 and 2020). Library preparation employed the immunoSEQ multiplex PCR assay. The High Capacity cDNA Reverse Transcription Kit was used to reverse transcribe all of the isolated RNA, meaning that expressed TCRB transcripts were what got sequenced. TCRdb's version of the immuneACCESS table is confined to in-frame rearrangements and falls short of the full clone set. An unresolved V gene accounts for under half of the shortfall where checked; the remainder is of unknown origin. The sample table shows 350,000 or so clones, and around 20% are seen once. 0.044% of the sample is in the top ten clones. Sequenced: naive CD4+ T cells from blood. In light of the paper, this sample's cell subset or site label describes: true naive CD4+ T cells. These receptors all stem from a woman aged 18-29 years in good health.

This clone has a handful of counts. The chain couples TRBV7-6 to TRBJ1-1; no clear D gene. Between the trimmed V and J ends, which lost 2 bases and 2 bases, there was a span of 9 bases. Germline loops: CDR1 SGHVS, CDR2 FNYEAQ. This CDR3 comprises 14 residues. This chain's CDR3 is CASSLTPSNTEAFF. The CDR3 DNA sequence: TGTGCCAGCAGCTTAACACCCTCCAACACTGAAGCTTTCTTT.

This clone has a handful of counts. The V gene is TRBV13, the J gene TRBJ1-3; D is unclear. CDR1 PRHDT and CDR2 FYEKMQ come from the germline V gene (reference sequence). The CDR3 extends over 15 amino acids. V was trimmed by 6 bases and J by 0 bases, leaving 12 bases between them. The CDR3 region is CASRQPGTSGNTIYF. The CDR3 DNA follows: TGTGCCAGCAGACAGCCGGGAACCTCTGGAAACACCATATATTTT.

Only a few counts were recorded for this clone. The chain is built from TRBV9 and TRBJ2-1; 7 nucleotides line up with TRBD2. V was pared by 1 base and J by 0 bases, with 4 bases of the junction left unmatched. The germline gives CDR1 SGDLS, CDR2 YYNGEE. The CDR3 runs 16 residues. The CDR3 nucleotides read TGTGCCAGCAGCGTAAGCGGGGTTAGCTCCTACAATGAGCAGTTCTTC. As protein: CASSVSGVSSYNEQFF.

This clone was counted between two and nine times. This chain links TRBV7-9 with TRBJ2-7; 14 bases line up with TRBD2. After removal of 4 bases from V and 6 bases from J, the junction contained 5 bases not matched to a gene. The CDR3 extends over 15 amino acids. Looked up from germline, CDR1 is SEHNR and CDR2 is FQNEAQ (reference sequence). The CDR3: CASSYGTSGGREQYF. Here the CDR3 DNA reads TGTGCCAGCAGCTATGGGACTAGCGGGGGACGCGAGCAGTACTTC.

The V gene is TRBV7-9, the J gene TRBJ2-7; D is perhaps TRBD2 (6 bases). V was clipped by 2 bases and J by 5 bases, with 19 bases between them. CDR1 is SEHNR and CDR2 is FQNEAQ in the germline V gene (reference sequence). The CDR3 totals 16 residues. The CDR3 nucleotides read TGTGCCAGCAGCTTAAGGGACTGGGGGGACTCGGACGAGCAGTACTTC. Protein: CASSLRDWGDSDEQYF.

This clone was picked up a small number of times. The CDR3 sequence: CASSSSARGRDTQYF. In nucleotides, the CDR3 is TGTGCCAGCAGCTCATCAGCGAGGGGGCGGGATACGCAGTATTTT. V is TRBV11-2 and J is TRBJ2-3; 7 bases agree with TRBD1. Germline CDR1 SGHAT, CDR2 FQNNGV. CDR3 size: 15 residues. With V trimmed by 4 bases and J by 6 bases, 10 bases remained unmatched.

This CDR3 is CASSVTGTGEQFF. Here the CDR3 DNA reads TGCGCCAGCAGCGTAACCGGGACAGGAGAGCAGTTCTTC. The rearrangement uses TRBV5-1 and TRBJ2-1; TRBD1 aligns across 8 bases. The germline V gene has CDR1 SGHRS and CDR2 YFSETQ. With V trimmed by 4 bases and J by 10 bases, 7 bases remained unmatched. CDR3 length: 13 amino acids. The full variable domain, rest sourced from reference TRBV5-1 and TRBJ2-1, is KAGVTQTPRYLIKTRGQQVTLSCSPISGHRSVSWYQQTPGQGLQFLFEYFSETQRNKGNFPGRFSGRQFSNSRSEMNVSTLELGDSALYLCASSVTGTGEQFFGPGTRLTVL.

This clone was detected only a few times. The rearrangement uses TRBV5-1 and TRBJ2-1; TRBD2 is a possible D gene (6 bases). This CDR3 has 15 residues. CDR1 SGHRS and CDR2 YFSETQ come from the germline V gene. V lost 2 bases and J 8 bases, leaving 17 bases between the germline ends. CDR3 loop: CASSFVRQSSDEQFF. The CDR3 DNA is TGCGCCAGCAGCTTCGTGAGACAATCTAGCGATGAGCAGTTCTTC.

Of note for this clone: An end of the junction does not agree with germline; a read error may underlie this. The V gene is TRBV7-7, the J gene TRBJ2-1; D gene uncertain. Germline-derived CDR1 and CDR2 are SSHAT and FNYEAQ (reference sequence). The CDR3 has 15 residues. The CDR3 sequence: CASSLDISSYNEQFF. The CDR3, as DNA: TGTGCTAGCAGCTTAGACATAAGCTCCTACAATGAGCAGTTCTTC.

The rearrangement links TRBV6-5 to TRBJ2-5, with 7 bases identical to TRBD1. The trim removed 8 bases at V and 2 bases at J, leaving 11 bases unmatched. The CDR3 length is 15 residues. Germline V gives CDR1 MNHEY, CDR2 SVGAGI. The CDR3 DNA follows: TGTGCCAGCTCCCGACAGGGCACGCGGCAAGAGACCCAGTACTTC. It yields the protein CASSRQGTRQETQYF.

This clone was recorded a few times. V usage is TRBV6-6 and J usage is TRBJ1-2, with D maybe TRBD1 (5 bases). CDR3 length: 13 residues. The V and J ends lost 0 bases and 8 bases respectively, with 10 bases between them. Looked up from germline, CDR1 is MNHNY and CDR2 is SVGAGI (reference sequence). CDR3 loop: CASSYSQGDGYTF. The CDR3 nucleotides are TGTGCCAGCAGTTACTCCCAGGGCGACGGCTACACCTTC.

J is TRBJ2-5 and V is TRBV4-1; 7 nucleotides agree with TRBD1. The V gene end was trimmed by 0 bases and the J gene end by 4 bases; junction bases not matched to a gene: 5. This CDR3 is 15 amino acids long. Germline V gene sequence: CDR1 MGHRA, CDR2 YSYEKL. CDR3 nucleotide sequence: TGCGCCAGCAGCCAAGATGGGGCAGGGGGAGAGACCCAGTACTTC. Translating gives CASSQDGAGGETQYF.

This chain joins TRBV7-2 and TRBJ2-1; TRBD2 is a possible D gene (6 bases). Trimming stripped 5 bases from V and 6 bases from J, with 17 bases between. The CDR3 length is 15 residues. CDR1 SGHTA and CDR2 FQGNSA come from the germline V gene. The CDR3 DNA is TGTGCCAGCAGCACCAGAAGGGGAGGTAGCAATGAGCAGTTCTTC. This translates into CASSTRRGGSNEQFF.

This clone was counted between two and nine times. This sequence joins TRBV30 and TRBJ2-5; 7 bases map to TRBD2. This CDR3 is built from 12 residues. Germline V gene lookup returns CDR1 GTSNPN and CDR2 SVGIG (reference sequence). J was trimmed by 5 bases and V by 8 bases; bases with no gene match: 8. The CDR3 nucleotides are TGTGCCATAGCGGGTGGGGGGGAGACCCAGTACTTC. Residues: CAIAGGGETQYF.

The gene calls are TRBV5-1 and TRBJ1-1, with TRBD1 as a possible D gene (6 bases). Trimming left V 4 bases short and J 8 bases short, with 9 bases between. The CDR3 is made up of 11 amino acids. Germline-derived CDR1 and CDR2 are SGHRS and YFSETQ. CDR3 DNA: TGCGCCAGCAGCCTCGGACAGGAAGCTTTCTTT. This sequence encodes CASSLGQEAFF. Variable domain in full (rest from reference TRBV5-1 and TRBJ1-1): KAGVTQTPRYLIKTRGQQVTLSCSPISGHRSVSWYQQTPGQGLQFLFEYFSETQRNKGNFPGRFSGRQFSNSRSEMNVSTLELGDSALYLCASSLGQEAFFGQGTRLTVV.